These 16 T cell receptor beta chains came from one sample sequenced in a study of blood T cell repertoires in COVID-19. The protocol was immunoSEQ multiplex PCR, while the TCRdb copy is restricted to in-frame clones and leaves out a portion. The sample has about 160,000 clones; over 80% are singletons. The sample taken for sequencing was peripheral blood. These receptors were collected from a woman aged 80 or over with active or convalescent COVID-19.

This chain connects TRBV7-8 to TRBJ1-3; the match to TRBD1 covers 7 bases. The CDR3 totals 18 residues. Trimming at V came to 1 base and at J to 0 bases, leaving 9 bases not matched to a gene. Germline-derived CDR1 and CDR2 are SGHVS and FQNEAQ. The CDR3 loop is CASSLGVPQGNSGNTIYF. The CDR3, as DNA: TGTGCCAGCAGCTTAGGTGTCCCACAGGGGAACTCTGGAAACACCATATATTTT.

The sample holds a few counts of this clone. The J gene is TRBJ2-3, the V gene TRBV6-2 or TRBV6-3; the match to TRBD2 covers 8 bases. CDR3 length: 16 residues. Trimming at V came to 6 bases and at J to 2 bases, leaving 10 bases not matched to a gene. Germline V gene data show CDR1 as MNHEY and CDR2 as SVGEGT. The CDR3 spells CASSSPQRGNTDTQYF. The DNA of the CDR3 is TGTGCCAGCAGCTCCCCACAGCGGGGGAACACAGATACGCAGTATTTT.

The chain couples TRBV9 to TRBJ1-6, with 10 bases that match TRBD1. The CDR3 loop spans 15 amino acids. Trimming at V came to 4 bases and at J to 5 bases, leaving 3 bases not matched to a gene. Germline loops: CDR1 SGDLS, CDR2 YYNGEE. The CDR3 reads CASSLGTGDNSPLHF. The CDR3 DNA reads TGTGCCAGCAGCCTCGGGACAGGGGATAATTCACCCCTCCACTTT.

With respect to this clone: The sample has other DNA sequences that encode this CDR3 too. The chain uses TRBV6-5 and TRBJ1-5, with D possibly matching TRBD1 (5 bases). The CDR3 is made up of 15 amino acids. Germline CDR1 and CDR2: MNHEY and SVGAGI. Trimming took off 0 bases at V and 6 bases at J, with 12 bases between the two ends. The CDR3 reads CASSYSSGGGQPQHF. CDR3 DNA sequence: TGTGCCAGCAGTTACTCGAGCGGGGGAGGTCAGCCCCAGCATTTT.

This clone was counted once. The gene calls are TRBV29-1 and TRBJ1-1; 7 bases align to TRBD1. The J segment lost 4 bases and the V segment lost 5 bases, leaving 10 bases of the junction unmatched. This CDR3 has 14 residues. CDR1 and CDR2 (germline): SQVTM, ANQGSEA. CDR3 bases: TGCAGCGTTTTATCGGCCTCAGGGGGCACTGAAGCTTTCTTT. It yields the protein CSVLSASGGTEAFF.

The chain couples TRBV27 to TRBJ2-7; D not resolved. The length of the CDR3 is 14 residues. Trimming took 5 bases from V and 0 from J, leaving 11 bases between them. The V gene's germline CDR1 is MNHEY and CDR2 SMNVEV (reference sequence). This CDR3 reads CASSRVGNSYEQYF. CDR3 nucleotide sequence: TGTGCCAGCAGTCGGGTAGGCAACTCCTACGAGCAGTACTTC.

This chain uses TRBV29-1 with TRBJ2-7, with unresolved D. There are 11 residues in the CDR3. Germline CDR1 and CDR2: SQVTM and ANQGSEA. V was trimmed by 2 bases and J by 5 bases, leaving 7 bases between them. DNA of the CDR3: TGCAGCGTTGAACCCCCCGACGAGCAGTACTTC. Protein sequence: CSVEPPDEQYF.

To note about this clone: Other DNA sequences from this sample encode an identical CDR3 as well. The CDR3 bases are TGTGCCAGCAGTTACTCGCGAGGGGGGGATGGCTACACCTTC. Translation gives CASSYSRGGDGYTF. The chain combines TRBV6-5 with TRBJ1-2, with a possible D match to TRBD1 (6 bases). V gave up 0 bases and J gave up 6 bases, with 11 bases separating them. CDR1 is MNHEY and CDR2 is SVGAGI in the germline V gene. The CDR3 has 14 amino acids.

The rearrangement joins TRBV6-2 or TRBV6-3 to TRBJ1-1; a weak D match, TRBD1 (6 bases). This CDR3 has 13 amino acids. Germline CDR1 reads MNHEY; CDR2 reads SVGEGT. Deletions cut 6 bases from V and 4 bases from J, with 12 bases between. CDR3 sequence (DNA): TGTGCCAGCAGCCCCGGGGACATCACTGAAGCTTTCTTT. Amino acids: CASSPGDITEAFF.

The chain is built from TRBV3-1 (or the pseudogene TRBV3-2) and TRBJ2-1; 9 bases map to TRBD1. The junction had 9 bases not matched to a gene; V was cut back by 5 bases and J by 7 bases. Germline assignment: CDR1 LGHDT and CDR2 YNNKEL (reference sequence). This CDR3 has 15 residues. CDR3 bases: TGTGCCAGCAGCATCCGGACAGGGGCGGGGAATGAGCAGTTCTTC. This translates into CASSIRTGAGNEQFF.

The chain joins TRBV7-9 to TRBJ2-1, with 13 bases identical to TRBD2. Germline values: CDR1 SEHNR, CDR2 FQNEAQ (reference sequence). This CDR3 comprises 16 residues. Trimming at V came to 5 bases and at J to 7 bases, leaving 8 bases not matched to a gene. The CDR3 reads CASSATSGGARNEQFF. CDR3 DNA: TGTGCCAGCAGCGCAACTAGCGGGGGGGCGAGGAATGAGCAGTTCTTC.

The chain couples TRBV5-6 to TRBJ2-3; D ambiguous. With 5 bases removed from V and 5 bases from J, the gap between germline ends came to 6 bases. This CDR3 spans 11 amino acids. CDR1 SGHDT and CDR2 YYEEEE come from the germline V gene. As DNA, the CDR3 is TGTGCCAGCAGTTCTTTAGATACGCAGTATTTT. Translated: CASSSLDTQYF.

This chain links TRBV6-5 with TRBJ1-3, with 7 bases matching TRBD1. V shed 2 bases and J 1 base; nucleotides not matched to a gene: 5. The CDR3 loop spans 16 amino acids. Germline V gene lookup returns CDR1 MNHEY and CDR2 SVGAGI. CDR3 in amino acids: CASSYADRVSGNTIYF. The CDR3 nucleotides are TGTGCCAGCAGTTACGCAGACAGGGTGTCTGGAAACACCATATATTTT.

This clone has a single count. CDR3 DNA: TGTGCCAGCAGTGAAATTGCCTCGGGGGGCTCACCCCTCCACTTT. This sequence encodes CASSEIASGGSPLHF. The J gene is TRBJ1-6, the V gene TRBV6-1; a weak D match, TRBD1 (6 bases). The CDR3 runs 15 residues. Germline CDR1 is MNHNS and CDR2 is SASEGT. Trimming removed 2 bases from V and 10 bases from J, with 15 bases in between.

V usage is TRBV6-4 and J usage is TRBJ1-4; a weak D match, TRBD1 (6 bases). V was cut by 4 bases and J by 5 bases, with 17 bases left in between. Per germline, CDR1 MRHNA and CDR2 SNTAGT. The CDR3 has 16 residues. CDR3: CASSGGSPRGNEKLFF. DNA for the CDR3: TGTGCCAGCAGTGGAGGGTCCCCGAGGGGGAATGAAAAACTGTTTTTT.

V usage is TRBV5-8 and J usage is TRBJ1-5, with TRBD1 identical over 7 bases. The CDR3 spans 16 residues. After removal of 5 bases from V and 4 bases from J, the junction contained 12 bases not matched to a gene. Germline V gene sequence: CDR1 SGHTS, CDR2 YDEGEE. CDR3 coding DNA: TGTGCCAGCAGTCAACCCCAGGGGGTGGGAAATCAGCCCCAGCATTTT. It translates to CASSQPQGVGNQPQHF.